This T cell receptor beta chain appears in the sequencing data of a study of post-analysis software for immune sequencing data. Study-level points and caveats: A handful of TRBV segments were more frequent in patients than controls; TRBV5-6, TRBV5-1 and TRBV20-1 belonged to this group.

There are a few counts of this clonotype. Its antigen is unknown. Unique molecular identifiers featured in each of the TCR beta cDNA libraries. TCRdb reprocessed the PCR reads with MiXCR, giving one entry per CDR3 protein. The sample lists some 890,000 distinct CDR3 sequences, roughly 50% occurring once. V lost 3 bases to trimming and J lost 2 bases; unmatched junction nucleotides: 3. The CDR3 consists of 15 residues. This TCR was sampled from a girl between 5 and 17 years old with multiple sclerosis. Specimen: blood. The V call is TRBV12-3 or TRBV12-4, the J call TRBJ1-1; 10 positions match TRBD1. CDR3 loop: CASSLRTGGNTEAFF. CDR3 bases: TGTGCCAGCAGTTTGAGGACAGGGGGTAACACTGAAGCTTTCTTT.